The rows below give T cell receptor beta chains drawn from one sample of a study of blood T cells in healthy people across ages. MiXCR, run by TCRdb on the 5' RACE reads, gives a single entry per CDR3 protein. Among 700,000 to 850,000 distinct CDR3 sequences listed, 35% to 40% were seen once. Sequencing input: blood. These receptors came from a man between 18 and 35 years old in good health. Both conserved end residues are part of each CDR3. D genes are given only for firm matches. Size values are once, few and many counts, or a class for expanded clones, and some rows have none.

v_call: TRBV7-2; d_call: TRBD1; j_call: TRBJ2-2; clone_size: .; cdr3_aa: CASTPQGATTGELFF; cdr3_nt: TGTGCCAGCACTCCTCAGGGGGCAACGACCGGGGAGCTGTTTTTT
v_call: TRBV20-1; d_call: TRBD2; j_call: TRBJ2-1; clone_size: many; cdr3_aa: CSARSVSGGVLEQFF; cdr3_nt: TGCAGTGCTAGATCCGTCAGCGGGGGGGTATTGGAGCAGTTCTTC
v_call: TRBV7-2; d_call: TRBD1; j_call: TRBJ2-5; clone_size: few; cdr3_aa: CASSSGTGGETQYF; cdr3_nt: TGTGCCAGCAGCTCCGGGACAGGGGGCGAGACCCAGTACTTC
v_call: TRBV4-1; d_call: .; j_call: TRBJ1-4; clone_size: many; cdr3_aa: CASSQRQNEKLFF; cdr3_nt: TGTGCCAGCAGCCAGCGACAGAATGAAAAACTGTTTTTT
v_call: TRBV30; d_call: .; j_call: TRBJ2-1; clone_size: .; cdr3_aa: CAWSSGQQYNEQFF; cdr3_nt: TGTGCCTGGAGTTCGGGACAACAGTACAATGAGCAGTTCTTC
v_call: TRBV11-2; d_call: TRBD2; j_call: TRBJ2-1; clone_size: few; cdr3_aa: CASSLPTSGGSYNEQFF; cdr3_nt: TGTGCCAGCAGCTTACCAACTAGCGGGGGGTCGTACAATGAGCAGTTCTTC
v_call: TRBV15; d_call: .; j_call: TRBJ2-1; clone_size: few; cdr3_aa: CATSRDLEVETTYNEQFF; cdr3_nt: TGTGCCACCAGCAGAGATCTTGAGGTGGAAACTACCTACAATGAGCAGTTCTTC
v_call: TRBV12-3/TRBV12-4; d_call: .; j_call: TRBJ1-1; clone_size: few; cdr3_aa: CASRSQMNTEAFF; cdr3_nt: TGTGCCAGCAGGAGTCAGATGAACACTGAAGCTTTCTTT
v_call: TRBV29-1; d_call: TRBD1; j_call: TRBJ1-1; clone_size: few; cdr3_aa: CSVSGQGAPEAFF; cdr3_nt: TGCAGCGTCTCGGGACAGGGGGCGCCGGAAGCTTTCTTT
v_call: TRBV7-2; d_call: TRBD2; j_call: TRBJ2-3; clone_size: .; cdr3_aa: CASSLVVASGSPQGDTQYF; cdr3_nt: TGTGCCAGCAGCTTAGTCGTGGCTAGCGGATCCCCACAAGGAGATACGCAGTATTTT
v_call: TRBV7-2; d_call: .; j_call: TRBJ2-5; clone_size: many; cdr3_aa: CASSLGNQETQYF; cdr3_nt: TGTGCCAGCAGCTTAGGCAACCAAGAGACCCAGTACTTC
v_call: TRBV20-1; d_call: .; j_call: TRBJ1-1; clone_size: .; cdr3_aa: CSVESGLPGDTEAFF; cdr3_nt: TGCAGTGTTGAATCGGGGCTTCCCGGCGACACTGAAGCTTTCTTT
v_call: TRBV20-1; d_call: .; j_call: TRBJ2-5; clone_size: few; cdr3_aa: CSARDGGGWETQYF; cdr3_nt: TGCAGTGCTAGAGATGGGGGGGGCTGGGAGACCCAGTACTTC
v_call: TRBV7-9; d_call: TRBD1; j_call: TRBJ1-1; clone_size: few; cdr3_aa: CASSVKTGAIEAFF; cdr3_nt: TGTGCCAGCAGCGTTAAGACAGGGGCGATTGAAGCTTTCTTT
v_call: TRBV3-1; d_call: TRBD1; j_call: TRBJ1-4; clone_size: few; cdr3_aa: CASSQDGTGVGKLFF; cdr3_nt: TGTGCCAGCAGCCAAGACGGGACAGGGGTGGGCAAACTGTTTTTT
v_call: TRBV20-1; d_call: .; j_call: TRBJ1-5; clone_size: .; cdr3_aa: CSARGGGKGFNQPQHF; cdr3_nt: TGCAGTGCTAGGGGTGGGGGAAAGGGGTTCAATCAGCCCCAGCATTTT
v_call: TRBV6-5; d_call: .; j_call: TRBJ2-3; clone_size: few; cdr3_aa: CASSYTRGRTDTQYF; cdr3_nt: TGTGCCAGCAGTTATACCCGGGGCCGCACAGATACGCAGTATTTT
v_call: TRBV18; d_call: TRBD1; j_call: TRBJ2-5; clone_size: .; cdr3_aa: CASSPGQGRRQETQYF; cdr3_nt: TGTGCCAGCTCGCCTGGACAGGGTCGGCGCCAAGAGACCCAGTACTTC
v_call: TRBV5-1; d_call: .; j_call: TRBJ2-2; clone_size: .; cdr3_aa: CASSLEVAANTGELFF; cdr3_nt: TGCGCCAGCAGCTTGGAAGTAGCGGCGAACACCGGGGAGCTGTTTTTT
v_call: TRBV7-2; d_call: TRBD1; j_call: TRBJ2-3; clone_size: .; cdr3_aa: CASSFGSGQSTDTQYF; cdr3_nt: TGTGCCAGCAGCTTCGGCTCGGGACAGAGCACAGATACGCAGTATTTT
v_call: TRBV20-1; d_call: .; j_call: TRBJ2-1; clone_size: .; cdr3_aa: CSARDLNRADETQFF; cdr3_nt: TGCAGTGCTAGAGATCTGAACAGGGCGGATGAGACCCAGTTCTTC
v_call: TRBV20-1; d_call: .; j_call: TRBJ2-3; clone_size: .; cdr3_aa: CSAPDHGLSSPDTQYF; cdr3_nt: TGCAGCGCTCCAGACCATGGCCTATCTAGCCCAGATACGCAGTATTTT
v_call: TRBV5-1; d_call: .; j_call: TRBJ1-4; clone_size: .; cdr3_aa: CASSPIPAATNEKLFF; cdr3_nt: TGCGCCAGCAGCCCCATTCCGGCAGCAACTAATGAAAAACTGTTTTTT
v_call: TRBV10-3; d_call: TRBD1; j_call: TRBJ1-1; clone_size: few; cdr3_aa: CAISDPDREGGGAIAFF; cdr3_nt: TGTGCCATCAGTGACCCGGACAGGGAAGGAGGAGGTGCCATAGCTTTCTTT
v_call: TRBV29-1; d_call: .; j_call: TRBJ1-2; clone_size: .; cdr3_aa: CSALMTVNYGYTF; cdr3_nt: TGCAGCGCCCTGATGACAGTTAACTATGGCTACACCTTC
v_call: TRBV6-5; d_call: .; j_call: TRBJ2-5; clone_size: few; cdr3_aa: CASSYSENEQYF; cdr3_nt: TGTGCCAGCAGTTACTCGGAGAATGAGCAGTACTTC
v_call: TRBV24-1; d_call: TRBD1; j_call: TRBJ2-3; clone_size: .; cdr3_aa: CATQRGTATDTQYF; cdr3_nt: TGTGCCACTCAGAGGGGGACAGCCACAGATACGCAGTATTTT
v_call: TRBV11-1; d_call: .; j_call: TRBJ2-1; clone_size: .; cdr3_aa: CASSYPNRIVDNEQFF; cdr3_nt: TGTGCCAGCAGCTATCCGAACAGGATCGTCGACAATGAGCAGTTCTTC
v_call: TRBV7-2; d_call: .; j_call: TRBJ2-7; clone_size: .; cdr3_aa: CASSPAALSDEQYF; cdr3_nt: TGTGCCAGCAGCCCGGCGGCGCTTAGCGATGAGCAGTACTTC
v_call: TRBV4-2; d_call: TRBD2; j_call: TRBJ2-5; clone_size: once; cdr3_aa: CASSPGGAQETQYF; cdr3_nt: TGTGCCAGCAGTCCCGGGGGGGCGCAAGAGACCCAGTACTTC
v_call: TRBV28; d_call: TRBD1; j_call: TRBJ1-2; clone_size: few; cdr3_aa: CASTLDRAYGYTF; cdr3_nt: TGTGCCAGCACCCTGGACAGGGCCTATGGCTACACCTTC
v_call: TRBV15; d_call: .; j_call: TRBJ2-7; clone_size: .; cdr3_aa: CATSRDTGSYEQYF; cdr3_nt: TGTGCCACCAGCAGAGATACGGGGTCCTACGAGCAGTACTTC
v_call: TRBV6-5; d_call: .; j_call: TRBJ1-2; clone_size: few; cdr3_aa: CASSQREGYGYTF; cdr3_nt: TGTGCCAGCAGTCAGAGAGAGGGGTACGGCTACACCTTC
v_call: TRBV7-8; d_call: TRBD2; j_call: TRBJ2-3; clone_size: .; cdr3_aa: CASSLVRLARTDTQYF; cdr3_nt: TGTGCCAGCAGCTTAGTTCGACTAGCGAGGACAGATACGCAGTATTTT
v_call: TRBV27; d_call: .; j_call: TRBJ1-6; clone_size: .; cdr3_aa: CASSPDRYNSPLHF; cdr3_nt: TGTGCCAGCAGCCCCGACAGGTATAATTCACCCCTCCACTTT
v_call: TRBV9; d_call: TRBD1; j_call: TRBJ2-2; clone_size: .; cdr3_aa: CASKMGQGSNTGELFF; cdr3_nt: TGTGCCAGTAAGATGGGACAGGGATCGAACACCGGGGAGCTGTTTTTT
v_call: TRBV12-5; d_call: .; j_call: TRBJ2-5; clone_size: .; cdr3_aa: CASGLLEWLAETQYF; cdr3_nt: TGTGCTAGTGGTCTGTTGGAATGGCTAGCCGAGACCCAGTACTTC
v_call: TRBV12-3/TRBV12-4; d_call: .; j_call: TRBJ1-5; clone_size: .; cdr3_aa: CASSFVGPGRQPQHF; cdr3_nt: TGTGCCAGCAGTTTTGTGGGACCAGGTCGTCAGCCCCAGCATTTT
v_call: TRBV27; d_call: .; j_call: TRBJ2-5; clone_size: few; cdr3_aa: CASSYREEQYF; cdr3_nt: TGTGCCAGCAGTTACAGGGAGGAGCAGTACTTC
v_call: TRBV12-3/TRBV12-4; d_call: .; j_call: TRBJ2-5; clone_size: many; cdr3_aa: CASQRWAETQYF; cdr3_nt: TGTGCCAGCCAGAGATGGGCAGAGACCCAGTACTTC